These 22 T cell receptor beta chains originate from one sample sequenced in a study of blood T cell repertoires in COVID-19. Clones were read by immunoSEQ multiplex PCR, and TCRdb kept only the in-frame ones, dropping some. The sample yields some 120,000 clones, about 80% seen once. The sample taken for sequencing was peripheral blood. These receptors originate from a human donor in a cohort sampled during active COVID-19.

The chain is built from TRBV15 and TRBJ2-1; 8 bases are shared with TRBD2. Germline CDR1 LNHNV, CDR2 YYDKDF (reference sequence). Trimming cost V 0 bases and J 4 bases; bases outside gene matches: 8. CDR3 size: 17 residues. CDR3 in DNA: TGTGCCACCAGCAGAGATAGCCCAGCGGGGGCTTACAATGAGCAGTTCTTC. This codes for CATSRDSPAGAYNEQFF.

The V and J genes are TRBV2 and TRBJ1-2; 7 bases match TRBD1. Germline-derived CDR1 and CDR2 are SNHLY and FYNNEI. The CDR3 is 13 amino acids. The V segment lost 4 bases and the J segment 8 bases; nucleotides outside the gene matches: 7. DNA of the CDR3: TGTGCCAGCAGTGCCGAGACAGGGCGAGGCTACACCTTC. It specifies CASSAETGRGYTF.

V and J are TRBV2 and TRBJ2-6, with D maybe TRBD2 (6 bases). CDR1 is SNHLY, CDR2 FYNNEI, per germline. The germline V and J ends were trimmed by 6 bases and 0 bases, with 12 bases remaining between them. This CDR3 region has 16 residues. The CDR3 nucleotides are TGTGCCAGCAGCCGGGACTCGAGCTCTGGGGCCAACGTCCTGACTTTC. Its protein is CASSRDSSSGANVLTF.

Comments on this clone: Different DNA sequences within this sample yield the same CDR3. The rearrangement links TRBV6-5 to TRBJ2-7; 9 bases match TRBD1. V gave up 4 bases and J gave up 4 bases; unmatched junction bases: 2. The CDR3 sequence is 13 residues long. Germline CDR1 reads MNHEY; CDR2 reads SVGAGI. CDR3 DNA sequence: TGTGCCAGCAGTTGGGACAGGGCTTACGAGCAGTACTTC. Amino acids: CASSWDRAYEQYF.

This chain links TRBV10-2 with TRBJ1-5, with a tentative D call TRBD1 (6 bases). Germline assignment: CDR1 WSHSY and CDR2 SAAADI. The V gene lost 10 bases and the J gene lost 5 bases, with 18 bases spanning the gap. This CDR3 region has 14 residues. The CDR3 protein is CATREQGRDQPQHF. CDR3 bases: TGCGCCACGCGTGAGCAGGGGAGAGATCAGCCCCAGCATTTT.

The J gene is TRBJ2-5, the V gene TRBV3-1 (or the pseudogene TRBV3-2); 11 nucleotides line up with TRBD2. Trimming at V came to 1 base and at J to 4 bases, leaving 5 bases not matched to a gene. The CDR3 extends over 16 amino acids. Per the germline V gene, CDR1 is LGHDT and CDR2 is YNNKEL (reference sequence). In nucleotides, the CDR3 is TGTGCCAGCAGCCAAGGGTACACTAGCGGGGGAGAGACCCAGTACTTC. Translation: CASSQGYTSGGETQYF.

The chain joins TRBV7-9 to TRBJ2-7, with D unresolved. The CDR3 sequence is 12 residues long. Deletions cut 5 bases from V and 6 bases from J, with 11 bases between. The V gene's germline CDR1 is SEHNR and CDR2 FQNEAQ (reference sequence). CDR3 sequence: CASSPLSSEQYF. The CDR3 nucleotides read TGTGCCAGCAGCCCCCTGTCTTCCGAGCAGTACTTC.

The J gene is TRBJ2-3, the V gene TRBV4-1; 10 bases fit TRBD1. This CDR3 region has 18 residues. Germline trimming cut 1 base from V and 3 bases from J; bases unmatched to any gene: 10. Germline V gene sequence: CDR1 MGHRA, CDR2 YSYEKL. The CDR3 DNA reads TGCGCCAGCAGCCAAGGGACCCCGGGACAGGGGAGAACAGATACGCAGTATTTT. Translated, it gives CASSQGTPGQGRTDTQYF.

The chain is built from TRBV5-1 and TRBJ2-3; TRBD1 aligns across 8 bases. V was pared by 3 bases and J by 0 bases, with 6 bases of the junction left unmatched. CDR3 length equals 16 residues. The germline gives CDR1 SGHRS, CDR2 YFSETQ. The CDR3 loop reads CASSSHRDRSTDTQYF. CDR3 DNA: TGCGCCAGCAGCTCACACCGGGACAGGAGCACAGATACGCAGTATTTT. Full variable domain (outside the CDR3, taken from reference TRBV5-1 and TRBJ2-3): KAGVTQTPRYLIKTRGQQVTLSCSPISGHRSVSWYQQTPGQGLQFLFEYFSETQRNKGNFPGRFSGRQFSNSRSEMNVSTLELGDSALYLCASSSHRDRSTDTQYFGPGTRLTVL.

This clone has just a few counts. The chain combines TRBV2 with TRBJ1-3, with D possibly TRBD1 on 5 matching bases. CDR3 length equals 15 residues. Germline CDR1 SNHLY, CDR2 FYNNEI. Trimming pared 6 bases from V and 0 bases from J, leaving 12 bases between. CDR3 residues: CASRGGGASGNTIYF. In nucleotides, the CDR3 is TGTGCCAGCAGGGGGGGAGGGGCCTCTGGAAACACCATATATTTT.

The V and J genes are TRBV27 and TRBJ1-4; no clear D gene. Germline V lookup: CDR1 MNHEY, CDR2 SMNVEV (reference sequence). The CDR3 runs 15 residues. V lost 3 bases to trimming and J lost 12 bases, with 20 bases between them. The CDR3 bases are TGTGCCAGCAGTTTCGTACCCGCTCCTGCAGAACAACTGTTTTTT. This sequence encodes CASSFVPAPAEQLFF.

V gene TRBV4-1 combines with J gene TRBJ1-5; possible D gene TRBD1, 5 bases. This CDR3 region has 17 residues. Trimming pared 0 bases from V and 4 bases from J, leaving 16 bases between. Germline loops: CDR1 MGHRA, CDR2 YSYEKL. Here the CDR3 reads CASSQDVGRALNQPQHF. CDR3 DNA sequence: TGCGCCAGCAGCCAAGATGTGGGCAGGGCCTTGAATCAGCCCCAGCATTTT.

The chain is built from TRBV5-4 and TRBJ2-7, with a weak D call TRBD1 (6 bases). The CDR3 extends over 13 amino acids. V was shortened by 1 base and J by 6 bases, with 11 bases between the two germline ends. Germline CDR1 reads SGHNT; CDR2 reads YYREEE (reference sequence). DNA for the CDR3: TGTGCCAGCAGCTTGTTATCAGGGGCCGAGCAGTACTTC. As protein: CASSLLSGAEQYF.

This chain joins TRBV10-3 and TRBJ2-7; D may be TRBD1 (5 bases). The CDR3 has 15 amino acids. Trimming took 5 bases from V and 5 from J, leaving 19 bases between them. The germline V gene has CDR1 ENHRY and CDR2 SYGVKD. The CDR3 is CAISPRLGQGHEQYF. For the CDR3, the DNA is TGTGCCATCAGTCCCCGCCTGGGGCAGGGCCACGAGCAGTACTTC.

J is TRBJ2-7 and V is TRBV18; tentative D call: TRBD2 (6 bases). Per germline, CDR1 KGHSH and CDR2 LQKENI. The V and J ends lost 1 base and 9 bases respectively, with 19 bases between them. CDR3 length: 15 residues. In DNA form, the CDR3 reads TGTGCCAGCTCACCACGGGACTCAGAGCTAGTATGGCAGTACTTC. Translated, it gives CASSPRDSELVWQYF.

V usage is TRBV19 and J usage is TRBJ1-4, with 7 bases that match TRBD1. CDR1 is LNHDA, CDR2 SQIVND, per germline (reference sequence). The CDR3 spans 15 residues. With 5 bases clipped from V and 5 bases from J, the junction kept 8 bases outside the gene matches. In DNA, the CDR3 is TGTGCCAGTAGTCTACGACAGGGACACAATGAAAAACTGTTTTTT. Translation gives CASSLRQGHNEKLFF.

This clone appeared a single time. The rearrangement joins TRBV11-2 to TRBJ1-6, with D unresolved. The CDR3 is made up of 16 amino acids. Trimming removed 6 bases at V and 9 bases at J, with 21 bases between. Germline V gene lookup returns CDR1 SGHAT and CDR2 FQNNGV. CDR3 nucleotide sequence: TGTGCCAGCAGAACCTTAGTAGAGGGTTCTGGTTCACCCCTCCACTTT. This codes for CASRTLVEGSGSPLHF.

The rearrangement links TRBV5-4 to TRBJ1-2; no clear D gene. The CDR3 loop spans 13 amino acids. Trimming removed 0 bases at V and 8 bases at J, with 11 bases between. CDR1 is SGHNT, CDR2 YYREEE, per germline (reference sequence). The CDR3 DNA follows: TGTGCCAGCAGCTTGGTGGGCCGGGAGGGCTACACCTTC. Its protein product is CASSLVGREGYTF.

J is TRBJ1-2 and V is TRBV7-8, with D tentatively TRBD1 (5 bases). The length of the CDR3 is 14 residues. Germline CDR1 and CDR2: SGHVS and FQNEAQ. Trimming removed 5 bases from V and 1 base from J, with 11 bases in between. This CDR3 is CASSPTQGNYGYTF. DNA for the CDR3: TGTGCCAGCAGCCCAACGCAGGGTAACTATGGCTACACCTTC. Variable domain in full (rest from reference TRBV7-8 and TRBJ1-2): GAGVSQSPRYKVAKRGQDVALRCDPISGHVSLFWYQQALGQGPEFLTYFQNEAQLDKSGLPSDRFFAERPEGSVSTLKIQRTQQEDSAVYLCASSPTQGNYGYTFGSGTRLTVV.

The chain links TRBV30 to TRBJ1-3; a weak D match, TRBD1 (6 bases). Trimming removed 0 bases from V and 2 bases from J, with 8 bases in between. This CDR3 has 14 residues. CDR1 GTSNPN and CDR2 SVGIG come from the germline V gene (reference sequence). CDR3 DNA: TGTGCCTGGAGTGTACGGACAGCTGGAAACACCATATATTTT. Protein product: CAWSVRTAGNTIYF.

V and J are TRBV30 and TRBJ2-3; maybe TRBD2 (6 bases). The CDR3 consists of 14 residues. Germline V gives CDR1 GTSNPN, CDR2 SVGIG (reference sequence). The V end was cut by 3 bases, the J end by 6 bases, with 16 bases between. The chain's CDR3 is CAWRGGRGADTQYF. The CDR3 DNA follows: TGTGCCTGGAGGGGGGGTAGAGGGGCGGATACGCAGTATTTT. Combining the CDR3 with reference TRBV30 and TRBJ2-3 gives the whole variable domain SQTIHQWPATLVQPVGSPLSLECTVEGTSNPNLYWYRQAAGRGLQLLFYSVGIGQISSEVPQNLSASRPQDRQFILSSKKLLLSDSGFYLCAWRGGRGADTQYFGPGTRLTVL.

The sample holds one count of this clone. This sequence joins TRBV28 and TRBJ2-5; TRBD2 agrees at 16 bases. With 6 bases clipped from V and 5 bases from J, the junction kept 9 bases outside the gene matches. The CDR3 sequence is 17 residues long. CDR1 MDHEN and CDR2 SYDVKM come from the germline V gene. CDR3 amino acids: CASSPGLAGGIFETQYF. Written as DNA, the CDR3 is TGTGCCAGCAGCCCGGGACTAGCGGGGGGGATCTTCGAGACCCAGTACTTC.